These 5 T cell receptor beta chains share one sample of origin, sequenced in a study of STAT3 mutations in large granular lymphocyte leukemia (dated by TCRdb to the late 2010s). These receptors' targets are unknown. Overall study outcomes, separate from this receptor: At least one immunodominant TCRbeta clonotype was identified in every T-LGLL patient, and multiple immunodominant subclonotypes were identified in about half of the T-LGLL patients.

Library prep was done by the immunoSEQ multiplex PCR assay. The source is immuneACCESS, and TCRdb retained only in-frame sequences with V and J called. Part of the clones is not carried over; for the studies checked, unresolved V genes explain less than half of this, and the remainder is unexplained. Here the sample has under 7,000 clones; about three quarters occur a single time. Clones ranked in the top ten supply about four fifths of the sample. Sequenced input: peripheral blood mononuclear cells. Receptor source: a man in his forties with T-cell large granular lymphocyte leukemia. Some clones in this sample may be carry-over from other donors' samples. The age is the age at diagnosis.

The table lists this clone with a few counts. This rearrangement joins TRBV7-2 to TRBJ2-2; 14 bases agree with TRBD2. The CDR3 extends over 16 amino acids. With V trimmed by 8 bases and J by 4 bases, 6 bases remained unmatched. Germline CDR1 is SGHTA and CDR2 is FQGNSA. The CDR3 nucleotides are TGTGCCAGCCGACTAGCGGGAGGGGGAGTCACCGGGGAGCTGTTTTTT. Protein product: CASRLAGGGVTGELFF.

The V call is TRBV10-3, the J call TRBJ1-1; D is perhaps TRBD1 (6 bases). Germline V gene lookup returns CDR1 ENHRY and CDR2 SYGVKD. The CDR3 has 14 residues. V was shortened by 10 bases and J by 4 bases, with 19 bases between the two germline ends. DNA for the CDR3: TGTGCCACCACACAAGGTGGAGGGGGCACTGAAGCTTTCTTT. This codes for CATTQGGGGTEAFF.

The chain has TRBV10-3 and TRBJ2-7; a possible D gene is TRBD1 (5 bases). Germline CDR1 ENHRY, CDR2 SYGVKD. V was clipped by 0 bases and J by 4 bases, with 10 bases between them. This CDR3 contains 14 residues. CDR3 nucleotides: TGTGCCATCAGTGAGTCAAGGGGCGTATACGAGCAGTACTTC. The encoded protein is CAISESRGVYEQYF.

The chain is built from TRBV5-1 and TRBJ2-1; D is unresolved. The CDR3 runs 18 residues. V was clipped by 0 bases and J by 0 bases, with 16 bases between them. CDR1 and CDR2 from the germline V gene are SGHRS and YFSETQ. This CDR3 reads CASSLALMTLSSYNEQFF. CDR3 nucleotides: TGCGCCAGCAGCTTGGCATTGATGACGCTTAGCTCCTACAATGAGCAGTTCTTC.

The chain employs TRBV7-2 and TRBJ1-5; TRBD1 matches at 8 bases. The CDR3 covers 12 residues. Germline assignment: CDR1 SGHTA and CDR2 FQGNSA. V was clipped by 5 bases and J by 7 bases; unmatched bases: 1. This chain's CDR3 is CASSPGGQPQHF. CDR3 nucleotides: TGTGCCAGCAGCCCAGGGGGCCAGCCCCAGCATTTT.